This TCR beta chain derives from a study of blood T cells in healthy people across ages. With a J-beta primer mix and a sample-barcoded 5' primer, a second PCR ran 7 to 11 cycles. TCRdb recomputed calls from the 5' RACE reads with MiXCR, one row per CDR3 protein. Of around 750,000 distinct CDR3 sequences in the sample, 53% are singletons; the top ten hold about 38%. The sequenced sample consisted of blood. This clonotype originated in a man aged 80 or over in good health.

Here the CDR3 reads CASSNPDVLGSYGYTF. The CDR3 nucleotides read TGTGCCAGCAGCAATCCAGACGTACTGGGTAGCTATGGCTACACCTTC. The chain is built from TRBV25-1 and TRBJ1-2; D unresolved. CDR3 length: 16 amino acids. The V end was cut by 6 bases, the J end by 4 bases, with 21 bases between. The germline V gene encodes CDR1 MGHDK and CDR2 SYGVNS.